This T cell receptor beta chain appears in the sequencing data of a study of control samples from healthy donors and cancer patients (dated by TCRdb to the early 2020s). The library came from the immunoSEQ multiplex PCR assay. The table comes from immuneACCESS by way of TCRdb, which keeps in-frame sequences with V and J called. Part of the clones is missing from these tables; in studies checked, under half for an unresolved V gene and the rest for unknown reasons. The sample table lists about 250,000 clones, over 75% of them with a count of one. More than 10% of the sample goes to the ten largest clones. The CDR1 and CDR2 encoded by the germline V gene (reference sequence) are SEHNR and FQNEAQ. Trimming removed 3 bases from V and 11 bases from J, leaving 12 bases between the germline ends. From the cysteine up to the phenylalanine, the CDR3 has a length of 12 residues. CDR3 DNA only is kept here, 36 bases in frame from base 1.

For this clone: Its cognate antigen has yet to be identified. No base-level quality is on record; no much larger clone is a single base apart.

Recombination linked TRBV7-9 to TRBJ2-3; possibly the D gene is TRBD1, per 6 matching bases. The sequencing input was PBMCs. This sequence originates from a woman aged 60 to 75 with lung cancer. The base sequence is TGTGCCAGCAGCTTGGGGGCCCTAGTGCAGTATTTT. Translated, this gives CASSLGALVQYF.